Presented here are 30 T cell receptor beta chains from one specimen sequenced in a study of blood T cells in healthy people across ages. A second roughly 6 to 12 cycle PCR used barcoded and J-beta primers. TCRdb analysed the 5' RACE reads with MiXCR anew, one entry per CDR3 protein. Of 1.5 million to 1.9 million distinct CDR3 sequences in the sample, approximately 39% were seen once. The specimen sequenced was blood. Every receptor here comes from a young woman in good health.

The V gene is TRBV4-1, the J gene TRBJ1-2; possible D gene TRBD1, 6 bases. The CDR3 spans 16 residues. V lost 3 bases, J lost 6 bases, and 20 bases lay in between. The germline V gene has CDR1 MGHRA and CDR2 YSYEKL. In DNA form, the CDR3 reads TGCGCCAGCAGCCAGATGGCGGTGGCGCAGGGGAATGGCTACACCTTC. It specifies CASSQMAVAQGNGYTF.

The chain links TRBV6-2 or TRBV6-3 to TRBJ1-5, with D uncertain. Between the trimmed V and J ends, which lost 2 bases and 0 bases, there was a span of 8 bases. This CDR3 has 15 amino acids. In germline, CDR1 is MNHEY, CDR2 SVGEGT. Here the CDR3 reads CASSYRPYSNQPQHF. CDR3 coding DNA: TGTGCCAGCAGTTACCGGCCCTATAGCAATCAGCCCCAGCATTTT.

This chain connects TRBV6-5 to TRBJ1-2; D might be TRBD1 (5 bases). The CDR3 extends over 13 amino acids. From germline, CDR1 is MNHEY and CDR2 SVGAGI. V lost 7 bases and J lost 5, with 14 bases in between. The CDR3 nucleotides read TGTGCCAGCACCGAGACTTGGGGGTATGGCTACACCTTC. It translates to CASTETWGYGYTF.

The sample holds a few counts of this clonotype. This chain joins TRBV25-1 and TRBJ2-1, with D possibly TRBD2 on 5 matching bases. The CDR3 has 14 residues. The germline V and J ends were trimmed by 3 bases and 5 bases, with 11 bases remaining between them. Germline V CDR1 and CDR2: MGHDK, SYGVNS. CDR3 protein: CASSDYPGNNEQFF. The DNA for the CDR3 is TGTGCCAGCAGTGACTACCCGGGGAACAATGAGCAGTTCTTC.

DNA of the CDR3: TGTGCCAGCAGCCGAACTACAGGTTATGAAGGCTACACCTTC. Translating it yields CASSRTTGYEGYTF. The chain has TRBV7-2 and TRBJ1-2, with D possibly TRBD1 on 5 matching bases. CDR1 is SGHTA and CDR2 is FQGNSA in the germline V gene. Between the trimmed V and J ends, which lost 5 bases and 8 bases, there was a span of 18 bases. The CDR3 consists of 14 residues.

This clonotype was counted between two and nine times. CDR3 loop: CSPSACYYEQYF. DNA of the CDR3: TGCAGCCCCAGTGCTTGTTACTACGAGCAGTACTTC. V gene TRBV29-1 combines with J gene TRBJ2-7; the D is unclear. Germline V gene lookup returns CDR1 SQVTM and CDR2 ANQGSEA. V was pared by 8 bases and J by 3 bases, with 14 bases between. The CDR3 has 12 amino acids.

The chain employs TRBV7-2 and TRBJ1-1, with TRBD1 identical over 7 bases. This CDR3 region has 15 residues. Germline values: CDR1 SGHTA, CDR2 FQGNSA. Trimming removed 6 bases from V and 1 base from J; junction bases left unmatched: 8. CDR3 protein: CASRYSGTANTEAFF. CDR3 nucleotide sequence: TGTGCCAGCAGATACTCCGGGACAGCGAACACTGAAGCTTTCTTT. Full variable domain (outside the CDR3, taken from reference TRBV7-2 and TRBJ1-1): GAGVSQSPSNKVTEKGKDVELRCDPISGHTALYWYRQSLGQGLEFLIYFQGNSAPDKSGLPSDRFSAERTGGSVSTLTIQRTQQEDSAVYLCASRYSGTANTEAFFGQGTRLTVV.

Only a few counts were recorded for this clonotype. The rearrangement links TRBV30 to TRBJ1-2; no clear D gene. Trimming removed 1 base at V and 4 bases at J, with 7 bases between. The germline V gene has CDR1 GTSNPN and CDR2 SVGIG (reference sequence). This CDR3 is 12 amino acids long. CDR3 bases: TGTGCCTGGAGTGGGAATTCCTATGGCTACACCTTC. It translates to CAWSGNSYGYTF. The full variable domain, with the rest looked up from reference TRBV30 and TRBJ1-2, is SQTIHQWPATLVQPVGSPLSLECTVEGTSNPNLYWYRQAAGRGLQLLFYSVGIGQISSEVPQNLSASRPQDRQFILSSKKLLLSDSGFYLCAWSGNSYGYTFGSGTRLTVV.

This chain's CDR3 is CASSPTQDRQAFF. CDR3 DNA: TGTGCCAGCAGCCCCACCCAAGACCGGCAAGCTTTCTTT. The chain joins TRBV28 to TRBJ1-1; D ambiguous. Per the germline V gene, CDR1 is MDHEN and CDR2 is SYDVKM. There are 13 residues in the CDR3. V lost 6 bases, J lost 9 bases, and 17 bases lay in between. Based on the CDR3 plus reference TRBV28 and TRBJ1-1, the full variable domain is DVKVTQSSRYLVKRTGEKVFLECVQDMDHENMFWYRQDPGLGLRLIYFSYDVKMKEKGDIPEGYSVSREKKERFSLILESASTNQTSMYLCASSPTQDRQAFFGQGTRLTVV.

A remark on this clonotype: At one of its ends the junction is not consistent with the germline gene, which may arise from a read error. The chain recombines TRBV2 with TRBJ2-4; no definite D call. This CDR3 has 14 amino acids. Germline CDR1 reads SNHLY; CDR2 reads FYNNEI. The CDR3 DNA sequence: TGTGCCGGCAGGAAGGAACTAGCCAAAAACATTCAGTACTTC. This gives the protein CAGRKELAKNIQYF.

The rearrangement links TRBV2 to TRBJ2-5; D is uncertain. The CDR3 totals 11 residues. With 2 bases removed from V and 11 bases from J, the gap between germline ends came to 9 bases. Germline V gene lookup returns CDR1 SNHLY and CDR2 FYNNEI. CDR3 region: CASSEMSKQYF. The CDR3, as DNA: TGTGCCAGCAGTGAAATGAGTAAGCAGTACTTC.

The table lists this clonotype with a count of one. V usage is TRBV6-6 and J usage is TRBJ1-1, with D possibly being TRBD1 (5 bases). The germline V and J ends were trimmed by 10 bases and 6 bases, with 18 bases remaining between them. Per germline, CDR1 MNHNY and CDR2 SVGAGI (reference sequence). This CDR3 comprises 13 residues. The CDR3 here is CATDSSLVAEAFF. The CDR3, as DNA: TGTGCCACCGACAGTTCTCTAGTCGCTGAAGCTTTCTTT.

This clonotype was detected only a few times. This chain's CDR3 is CASSYRDTEGETQYF. DNA for the CDR3: TGTGCCAGCAGTTACCGGGACACGGAGGGAGAGACCCAGTACTTC. The chain employs TRBV6-5 and TRBJ2-5, with D perhaps being TRBD1 or TRBD2 (6 bases each). This CDR3 comprises 15 residues. The germline CDR1 and CDR2 sequences are MNHEY and SVGAGI. The V gene lost 2 bases and the J gene lost 4 bases, with 14 bases spanning the gap.

This chain joins TRBV7-6 and TRBJ2-4, with 8 bases aligning to TRBD1. The last part of the DNA fits TRBJ2-7 better; the J call may be wrong. This CDR3 contains 15 residues. Germline-derived CDR1 and CDR2 are SGHVS and FNYEAQ. This CDR3 reads CASSLQGAQTYEQYF. CDR3 DNA: TGTGCCAGCAGTCTTCAGGGGGCGCAGACCTACGAGCAGTACTTC.

In its sample, this clonotype was seen a few times. The chain combines TRBV4-3 with TRBJ1-4; D perhaps matches TRBD1 (6 bases). This CDR3 region has 16 residues. V was trimmed by 0 bases and J by 8 bases, leaving 16 bases between them. Germline-derived CDR1 and CDR2 are LGHNA and YSLEER. CDR3 bases: TGCGCCAGCAGCCAAGATTGGGCCGAGGGGGGAGAAAAACTGTTTTTT. Its protein is CASSQDWAEGGEKLFF.

With respect to this clonotype: Possible read error: a much larger clone is one base away. This sequence joins TRBV15 and TRBJ2-6; unclear D gene. The CDR3 sequence is 15 residues long. Germline values: CDR1 LNHNV, CDR2 YYDKDF (reference sequence). V lost 0 bases and J 0 bases, leaving 3 bases between the germline ends. This chain's CDR3 is CATSRESSGANVLTF. CDR3 coding DNA: TGTGCCACCAGCAGAGAGAGCTCTGGGGCCAACGTCCTGACTTTC.

The sample holds a few counts of this clonotype. The chain couples TRBV6-2 or TRBV6-3 to TRBJ2-1, with TRBD1 identical over 8 bases. The CDR3 runs to 13 residues. The germline CDR1 and CDR2 sequences are MNHEY and SVGEGT. V trimming: 6 bases; J trimming: 10 bases; junction bases outside the gene matches: 8. The chain's CDR3 is CASRRTGRQEQFF. The DNA of the CDR3 is TGTGCCAGCAGACGGACAGGGCGGCAGGAGCAGTTCTTC.

The chain recombines TRBV5-6 with TRBJ1-4; 7 bases match TRBD1. This CDR3 is built from 13 residues. The germline V gene has CDR1 SGHDT and CDR2 YYEEEE. V was pared by 7 bases and J by 5 bases, with 5 bases of the junction left unmatched. Here the CDR3 reads CASAGTVNEKLFF. CDR3 in DNA: TGTGCCAGCGCCGGGACAGTCAATGAAAAACTGTTTTTT.

This clonotype was detected only a few times. The chain couples TRBV20-1 to TRBJ2-1; no firm D call. V was clipped by 6 bases and J by 0 bases, with 15 bases between them. The CDR3 spans 15 residues. CDR1 DFQATT and CDR2 SNEGSKA come from the germline V gene (reference sequence). CDR3 in amino acids: CSAQLRHYSYNEQFF. CDR3 coding DNA: TGCAGTGCCCAACTCAGACACTACTCCTACAATGAGCAGTTCTTC.

The gene calls are TRBV7-2 and TRBJ2-7; D remains unclear. Germline V gene sequence: CDR1 SGHTA, CDR2 FQGNSA. V lost 0 bases and J lost 11, with 14 bases in between. This CDR3 has 13 amino acids. CDR3 coding DNA: TGTGCCAGCAGCTTAGCCCGTGGGGTATGGAAGTACTTC. It specifies CASSLARGVWKYF.

CDR3 in DNA: TGTGCCAGCAGTCCGGGGACAGAAGAGCAGTTCTTC. Translation: CASSPGTEEQFF. The chain combines TRBV12-3 or TRBV12-4 with TRBJ2-1; the match to TRBD1 covers 7 bases. CDR3 length equals 12 residues. V shed 5 bases and J 10 bases; nucleotides not matched to a gene: 5.

The rearrangement joins TRBV20-1 to TRBJ1-4; D unclear. Germline-derived CDR1 and CDR2 are DFQATT and SNEGSKA (reference sequence). V was cut by 0 bases and J by 4 bases, with 9 bases left in between. The CDR3 has 14 amino acids. The CDR3 DNA is TGCAGTGCTAGAGAAAGGCGGTTTAATGAAAAACTGTTTTTT. It encodes CSARERRFNEKLFF.

The chain is built from TRBV13 and TRBJ2-1; TRBD1 matches at 9 bases. This CDR3 spans 15 amino acids. V trimming: 1 base; J trimming: 7 bases; junction bases outside the gene matches: 5. Germline-derived CDR1 and CDR2 are PRHDT and FYEKMQ (reference sequence). The CDR3 here is CASSLDGTGNNEQFF. Here the CDR3 DNA reads TGTGCCAGCAGCTTAGACGGGACAGGGAATAATGAGCAGTTCTTC. Filled out from reference TRBV13 and TRBJ2-1, the complete variable domain reads AAGVIQSPRHLIKEKRETATLKCYPIPRHDTVYWYQQGPGQDPQFLISFYEKMQSDKGSIPDRFSAQQFSDYHSELNMSSLELGDSALYFCASSLDGTGNNEQFFGPGTRLTVL.

The V call is TRBV6-1, the J call TRBJ2-1; 10 bases line up with TRBD2. Trimming cost V 6 bases and J 3 bases; bases outside gene matches: 11. This CDR3 is built from 17 residues. The germline gives CDR1 MNHNS, CDR2 SASEGT. In DNA form, the CDR3 reads TGTGCCAGCAGCTTCTTAGCGGGGGGCAGGATCTACAATGAGCAGTTCTTC. It codes for CASSFLAGGRIYNEQFF.

The chain joins TRBV7-8 to TRBJ1-1; D remains unclear. Trimming took off 4 bases at V and 1 base at J, with 13 bases between the two ends. CDR1 is SGHVS, CDR2 FQNEAQ, per germline. CDR3 length: 15 amino acids. The CDR3 region has the DNA TGTGCCAGCAGCTACCTCGGGCCAGCGAACACTGAAGCTTTCTTT. Translating it yields CASSYLGPANTEAFF.

This clonotype has a handful of counts. The V gene is TRBV20-1, the J gene TRBJ2-7; D might be TRBD2 (6 bases). The CDR3 sequence is 13 residues long. Germline assignment: CDR1 DFQATT and CDR2 SNEGSKA (reference sequence). Trimming took off 7 bases at V and 2 bases at J, with 15 bases between the two ends. The CDR3 DNA follows: TGCAGTGTATCGGGAGTCCCTGCCTACGAGCAGTACTTC. This codes for CSVSGVPAYEQYF.

This clonotype occurred a few times. The chain uses TRBV12-3 or TRBV12-4 and TRBJ1-2; D call uncertain. V gave up 10 bases and J gave up 0 bases, with 12 bases separating them. The CDR3 has 13 amino acids. DNA of the CDR3: TGTGCCATCTACTCGGAGGCTAACTATGGCTACACCTTC. Translating it yields CAIYSEANYGYTF.

The V call is TRBV4-2, the J call TRBJ2-2, with D possibly called TRBD1 or TRBD2 (5 bases each). The length of the CDR3 is 16 residues. Trimming left V 0 bases short and J 4 bases short, with 12 bases between. Germline assignment: CDR1 LGHNA and CDR2 YNFKEQ. CDR3 coding DNA: TGTGCCAGCAGCCAAGATATTTTGGGGACCACCGGGGAGCTGTTTTTT. Its protein product is CASSQDILGTTGELFF.

The V call is TRBV6-2 or TRBV6-3, the J call TRBJ1-5; D not resolved. V lost 5 bases to trimming and J lost 0 bases, with 8 bases between them. Germline assignment: CDR1 MNHEY and CDR2 SVGEGT. This CDR3 is 14 amino acids long. The CDR3: CASSVKYSNQPQHF. The CDR3, as DNA: TGTGCCAGCAGTGTTAAGTATAGCAATCAGCCCCAGCATTTT.

In the case of this clonotype: The junction departs from germline at one end; a sequencing error may be responsible. The CDR3 spells CASRFPSTGGNEQFF. CDR3 DNA sequence: TGCGCCAGCAGATTTCCATCCACAGGGGGGAATGAGCAGTTCTTT. The chain employs TRBV5-1 and TRBJ2-1; 8 bases align to TRBD1. The CDR3 is 15 amino acids. Germline assignment: CDR1 SGHRS and CDR2 YFSETQ.